This entry lists 25 T cell receptor beta chains sequenced from one sample in a study of T cell responses to AZD1222 COVID-19 vaccine. Sequencing used immunoSEQ multiplex PCR; TCRdb keeps in-frame clones, though not all of them. The sample has under 200,000 clones, approximately 92% seen once. Sequenced here: peripheral blood, sampled on day 0 of AZD1222 vaccination. The receptors shown here come from an adult in good health.

V and J are TRBV19 and TRBJ2-3, with 9 bases matching TRBD1. J lost 0 bases, V lost 4 bases, and 5 bases had no gene match. Germline assignment: CDR1 LNHDA and CDR2 SQIVND (reference sequence). The CDR3 runs to 16 residues. The CDR3 region has the DNA TGTGCCAGTAGTACACCTGGGACAGGGAGCACAGATACGCAGTATTTT. It translates to CASSTPGTGSTDTQYF.

CDR3 loop: CASSEAFPQQETQYF. The CDR3 nucleotides read TGTGCCAGCAGTGAAGCGTTCCCGCAGCAAGAGACCCAGTACTTC. The V gene is TRBV6-1, the J gene TRBJ2-5; D is uncertain. Looked up from germline, CDR1 is MNHNS and CDR2 is SASEGT. V lost 0 bases, J lost 2 bases, and 10 bases lay in between. CDR3 length equals 15 residues.

The J gene is TRBJ1-2, the V gene TRBV7-9; the match to TRBD1 covers 8 bases. The CDR3 is 16 residues long. Germline V lookup: CDR1 SEHNR, CDR2 FQNEAQ (reference sequence). After removal of 4 bases from V and 4 bases from J, the junction contained 11 bases not matched to a gene. The CDR3 DNA reads as TGTGCCAGCAGCTCGAGCGGACAGGGTCTGGGCTATGGCTACACCTTC. It is translated as CASSSSGQGLGYGYTF.

The chain links TRBV5-1 to TRBJ1-5; possibly TRBD1 for D (6 bases). Germline CDR1 is SGHRS and CDR2 is YFSETQ. Between the trimmed V and J ends, which lost 0 bases and 5 bases, there was a span of 15 bases. The CDR3 totals 16 residues. CDR3 sequence: CASSLAGSGADQPQHF. Here the CDR3 DNA reads TGCGCCAGCAGCTTGGCAGGGTCAGGGGCTGATCAGCCCCAGCATTTT.

The genes are TRBV27 and TRBJ1-1; D is uncertain. The V gene's germline CDR1 is MNHEY and CDR2 SMNVEV (reference sequence). The ends were cut back, 10 bases at V and 0 bases at J, with 9 bases in the middle. The CDR3 extends over 12 amino acids. CDR3 sequence reads: CATVDLNTEAFF. The CDR3, as DNA: TGTGCCACCGTCGACTTGAACACTGAAGCTTTCTTT.

The chain recombines TRBV6-5 with TRBJ1-5; TRBD1 matches at 10 bases. Germline V gene data show CDR1 as MNHEY and CDR2 as SVGAGI. The CDR3 is made up of 14 amino acids. Losses at the gene ends were 6 bases for V and 6 bases for J; bases not matched to a gene: 5. CDR3 sequence (DNA): TGTGCCAGCAGGGGACAGGGGTGGGGTCAGCCCCAGCATTTT. Its protein is CASRGQGWGQPQHF.

The chain couples TRBV19 to TRBJ2-6, with D unresolved. The germline V and J ends were trimmed by 7 bases and 0 bases, with 13 bases remaining between them. The length of the CDR3 is 16 residues. Germline CDR1 reads LNHDA; CDR2 reads SQIVND (reference sequence). The CDR3 nucleotides read TGTGCCAGTACCCCCCCAGGCTTCTCTGGGGCCAACGTCCTGACTTTC. Amino acids: CASTPPGFSGANVLTF.

The V gene is TRBV9, the J gene TRBJ2-1, with TRBD2 identical over 8 bases. J lost 3 bases, V lost 0 bases, and 5 bases had no gene match. Per germline, CDR1 SGDLS and CDR2 YYNGEE. The CDR3 consists of 16 residues. CDR3 amino acids: CASSVEPGGGYNEQFF. DNA for the CDR3: TGTGCCAGCAGCGTAGAACCCGGGGGGGGCTACAATGAGCAGTTCTTC.

A single count supports this clone. The chain recombines TRBV18 with TRBJ1-2; D uncertain. Germline V CDR1 and CDR2: KGHSH, LQKENI. Trimming took off 6 bases at V and 5 bases at J, with 16 bases between the two ends. The CDR3 contains 14 residues. In nucleotides, the CDR3 is TGTGCCAGCTCGTCCAAGGAGGGAGGTTATGGCTACACCTTC. Residues: CASSSKEGGYGYTF.

Note on this clone: The identical CDR3 is also encoded by other nucleotide sequences in the sample. DNA of the CDR3: TGTGCCAGCAGTTACTCTGGGGGGGGCACTGAAGCTTTCTTT. This codes for CASSYSGGGTEAFF. The chain couples TRBV6-5 to TRBJ1-1; D might be TRBD1 (5 bases). The CDR3 length is 14 residues. Germline V gene sequence: CDR1 MNHEY, CDR2 SVGAGI. V shed 0 bases and J shed 4 bases, with 9 bases lying between them.

This chain links TRBV5-4 with TRBJ1-1; 9 nucleotides align to TRBD1. Per germline, CDR1 SGHNT and CDR2 YYREEE (reference sequence). This CDR3 region has 17 residues. V gave up 0 bases and J gave up 3 bases; unmatched junction bases: 9. CDR3 bases: TGTGCCAGCAGCTTGGCCCCACAGGGGGCCGTGGACACTGAAGCTTTCTTT. This encodes CASSLAPQGAVDTEAFF.

This chain joins TRBV7-9 and TRBJ1-1, with D unresolved. The CDR3 covers 14 residues. Germline values: CDR1 SEHNR, CDR2 FQNEAQ (reference sequence). The ends were cut back, 5 bases at V and 2 bases at J, with 12 bases in the middle. DNA for the CDR3: TGTGCCAGCAGCCCACCGGCCTTAAACACTGAAGCTTTCTTT. It encodes CASSPPALNTEAFF.

J is TRBJ1-2 and V is TRBV18; D unresolved. V lost 6 bases and J 5 bases, leaving 10 bases between the germline ends. Germline loops: CDR1 KGHSH, CDR2 LQKENI. This CDR3 contains 12 residues. The CDR3 spells CASSLGGYGYTF. CDR3 DNA sequence: TGTGCCAGCTCCCTGGGAGGTTATGGCTACACCTTC.

J is TRBJ2-1 and V is TRBV7-9, with TRBD1 as a possible D gene (6 bases). CDR1 SEHNR and CDR2 FQNEAQ come from the germline V gene (reference sequence). The CDR3 is 15 amino acids. V lost 1 base, J lost 7 bases, and 14 bases lay in between. In DNA form, the CDR3 reads TGTGCCAGCAGCTTAGTAGTGGCAGGGGCAAATGAGCAGTTCTTC. Protein sequence: CASSLVVAGANEQFF.

V usage is TRBV9 and J usage is TRBJ2-1; 9 bases agree with TRBD2. The germline V gene has CDR1 SGDLS and CDR2 YYNGEE. The CDR3 loop spans 16 amino acids. Germline trimming cut 0 bases from V and 7 bases from J; bases unmatched to any gene: 8. This CDR3 is CASSVEIAGVGNEQFF. The DNA of the CDR3 is TGTGCCAGCAGCGTAGAAATAGCGGGGGTGGGGAATGAGCAGTTCTTC.

This clone came up once. This chain links TRBV24-1 with TRBJ2-2; tentative D call: TRBD2 (5 bases). Trimming removed 12 bases at V and 5 bases at J, with 15 bases between. The CDR3 covers 13 residues. Germline V lookup: CDR1 KGHDR, CDR2 SFDVKD. CDR3 residues: CAVGLSGTGELFF. Here the CDR3 DNA reads TGTGCCGTGGGGTTATCGGGGACCGGGGAGCTGTTTTTT.

The rearrangement joins TRBV4-3 to TRBJ1-2, with 8 bases that match TRBD1. With V trimmed by 5 bases and J by 7 bases, 15 bases remained unmatched. The CDR3 is 16 amino acids. CDR1 is LGHNA, CDR2 YSLEER, per germline. This chain's CDR3 is CASSEIPRGQDGGYTF. The CDR3 DNA is TGCGCCAGCAGCGAAATACCCAGGGGGCAGGATGGTGGCTACACCTTC.

This chain joins TRBV18 and TRBJ2-1; D possibly uses TRBD1 or TRBD2 (5 bases each). This CDR3 region has 15 residues. Looked up from germline, CDR1 is KGHSH and CDR2 is LQKENI. Trimming took 0 bases from V and 10 from J, leaving 16 bases between them. CDR3 sequence (DNA): TGTGCCAGCTCACCACCGTCAGGGAGTTATGCCGAGCAGTTCTTC. Encoded protein: CASSPPSGSYAEQFF.

The count of this clone is one. This chain uses TRBV2 with TRBJ2-2; D gene ambiguous. The CDR3 is made up of 11 amino acids. Germline CDR1 SNHLY, CDR2 FYNNEI. V lost 7 bases and J 8 bases, leaving 8 bases between the germline ends. The CDR3 here is CASKPRGELFF. CDR3 coding DNA: TGTGCCAGCAAACCCAGGGGGGAGCTGTTTTTT.

The chain uses TRBV6-6 and TRBJ2-5; possibly TRBD2 for D (6 bases). The germline CDR1 and CDR2 sequences are MNHNY and SVGAGI (reference sequence). Trimming left V 1 base short and J 5 bases short, with 11 bases between. The CDR3 covers 14 residues. In nucleotides, the CDR3 is TGTGCCAGCAGTTACTTCGGAGGGTTTGAGACCCAGTACTTC. Translated: CASSYFGGFETQYF.

The V gene is TRBV6-2 or TRBV6-3, the J gene TRBJ2-5; weak D call: TRBD1 (6 bases). Trimming shortened V by 5 bases and J by 2 bases, and 15 bases separated the two germline ends. The germline V gene encodes CDR1 MNHEY and CDR2 SVGEGT. The CDR3 spans 15 residues. CDR3 sequence reads: CASSPPGALQETQYF. CDR3 coding DNA: TGTGCCAGCAGTCCCCCAGGGGCCTTACAAGAGACCCAGTACTTC.

This chain joins TRBV7-9 and TRBJ1-2, with D possibly matching TRBD1 (6 bases). The germline CDR1 and CDR2 sequences are SEHNR and FQNEAQ (reference sequence). The V gene lost 5 bases and the J gene lost 8 bases, with 9 bases spanning the gap. The CDR3 has 11 amino acids. The DNA for the CDR3 is TGTGCCAGCAGCCTGACAGGAGGCTACACCTTC. As protein: CASSLTGGYTF.

The rearrangement links TRBV2 to TRBJ2-1, with D perhaps given as TRBD1 or TRBD2 (7 bases each). The V end lost 7 bases, the J end lost 9 bases, and 22 bases lay between the germline ends. Germline CDR1 reads SNHLY; CDR2 reads FYNNEI. The CDR3 consists of 15 residues. The CDR3 DNA sequence: TGTGCCAGCAAGCAGGGGGGGTCACAGTTGGGTGAGCAGTTCTTC. Amino acid sequence: CASKQGGSQLGEQFF. The full variable domain, its missing parts supplied by reference TRBV2 and TRBJ2-1, is EPEVTQTPSHQVTQMGQEVILRCVPISNHLYFYWYRQILGQKVEFLVSFYNNEISEKSEIFDDQFSVERPDGSNFTLKIRSTKLEDSAMYFCASKQGGSQLGEQFFGPGTRLTVL.

The chain employs TRBV4-2 and TRBJ2-3; D is uncertain. V lost 0 bases and J lost 0, with 10 bases in between. The V gene's germline CDR1 is LGHNA and CDR2 YNFKEQ. CDR3 size: 16 residues. This chain's CDR3 is CASSQEASASTDTQYF. CDR3 nucleotides: TGTGCCAGCAGCCAAGAGGCCAGCGCTAGCACAGATACGCAGTATTTT.

The chain couples TRBV6-2 or TRBV6-3 to TRBJ2-2, with D perhaps TRBD1 (6 bases). The V gene's germline CDR1 is MNHEY and CDR2 SVGEGT. The V gene lost 6 bases and the J gene lost 6 bases, with 8 bases spanning the gap. The CDR3 covers 12 residues. CDR3 region: CASSSGAGELFF. CDR3 sequence (DNA): TGTGCCAGCAGCTCAGGGGCCGGGGAGCTGTTTTTT.